The 8 T cell receptor beta chains below come from one sample, sequenced in a study of T cell responses to AZD1222 COVID-19 vaccine. Clones were read by immunoSEQ multiplex PCR, and TCRdb kept only the in-frame ones, dropping some. The table lists fewer than 150,000 clones, around 89% of them singletons, with around a tenth in the top ten. The specimen comprised peripheral blood, sampled 28 days after the second AZD1222 dose. Receptors originate from an adult who received the AZD1222 COVID-19 vaccine.

The gene calls are TRBV5-1 and TRBJ1-3, with D uncertain. CDR1 and CDR2 (germline): SGHRS, YFSETQ. V was clipped by 0 bases and J by 0 bases, with 10 bases between them. CDR3 length: 16 residues. CDR3 loop: CASSLEARSSGNTIYF. The CDR3 DNA reads TGCGCCAGCAGCTTGGAGGCTCGAAGCTCTGGAAACACCATATATTTT.

This chain connects TRBV5-1 to TRBJ2-7, with TRBD1 matching over 7 bases. After removal of 5 bases from V and 2 bases from J, the junction contained 7 bases not matched to a gene. This CDR3 has 14 amino acids. Germline V gives CDR1 SGHRS, CDR2 YFSETQ. The DNA of the CDR3 is TGCGCCAGCAGGACCCCAGGACAGGCCTACGAGCAGTACTTC. Amino acid sequence: CASRTPGQAYEQYF.

The V gene is TRBV6-2 or TRBV6-3, the J gene TRBJ2-5, with D perhaps assigned TRBD1 or TRBD2 (5 bases each). This CDR3 comprises 15 residues. Germline values: CDR1 MNHEY, CDR2 SVGEGT. Between the trimmed V and J ends, which lost 2 bases and 2 bases, there was a span of 12 bases. This chain's CDR3 is CASSYRRGDQETQYF. In DNA form, the CDR3 reads TGTGCCAGCAGTTACAGAAGAGGGGATCAAGAGACCCAGTACTTC.

The chain recombines TRBV18 with TRBJ2-7, with 10 bases matching TRBD1. CDR3 length: 14 residues. Germline V gives CDR1 KGHSH, CDR2 LQKENI. J lost 1 base, V lost 6 bases, and 3 bases had no gene match. The chain's CDR3 is CASSRQGASYEQYF. The CDR3 nucleotides are TGTGCCAGCTCGCGACAGGGGGCGTCCTACGAGCAGTACTTC.

V is TRBV6-5 and J is TRBJ2-7; 10 bases align to TRBD2. Germline lookup yields CDR1 MNHEY and CDR2 SVGAGI. CDR3 size: 13 residues. V lost 8 bases, J lost 1 base, and 2 bases stayed unmatched. The CDR3 sequence is CASLAGESYEQYF. The CDR3 DNA sequence: TGTGCCAGCCTAGCGGGGGAATCCTACGAGCAGTACTTC.

The DNA of the CDR3 is TGTGCCACTCTAGAGGCGGCTGAAGCTTTCTTT. It is translated as CATLEAAEAFF. The rearrangement links TRBV6-7 to TRBJ1-1; D is ambiguous. TRBV6-7 qualifies as an ORF whose function is uncertain. The V end lost 10 bases, the J end lost 6 bases, and 12 bases lay between the germline ends. This CDR3 region has 11 residues.

The chain links TRBV28 to TRBJ1-1; tentatively, D is TRBD1 (6 bases). Germline CDR1 reads MDHEN; CDR2 reads SYDVKM. There are 13 residues in the CDR3. Trimming shortened V by 7 bases and J by 7 bases, and 16 bases separated the two germline ends. The CDR3 region has the DNA TGTGCCAGCACAAGCGGGACACTAGGTGAAGCTTTCTTT. Translating it yields CASTSGTLGEAFF.

This rearrangement joins TRBV2 to TRBJ2-2; D uncertain. The CDR3 is made up of 14 amino acids. The germline CDR1 and CDR2 sequences are SNHLY and FYNNEI. With 8 bases removed from V and 0 bases from J, the gap between germline ends came to 10 bases. The CDR3 region is CASVNNANTGELFF. Written as DNA, the CDR3 is TGTGCCAGCGTAAACAACGCGAACACCGGGGAGCTGTTTTTT.